One T cell receptor beta chain is described in this entry. No antigen is known for it. This entry is derived from a study of glioma-infiltrating T cells. Whole-study results and caveats: Gliomas, especially low-grade, showed above-expected tissue-blood divergence; non-neoplastic patients showed below.

The germline gives CDR1 SGHRS, CDR2 YFSETQ. The CDR3 runs to 11 residues. Deletions cut 6 bases from V and 3 bases from J, with 6 bases between. Using RNA template, CDR3s of TCR alpha and beta were amplified with iRepertoire arm-PCR. One entry per CDR3 protein, called by TCRdb with MiXCR from the multiplex PCR reads. The sample holds some 150,000 distinct CDR3 sequences, more than 35% seen once. The rearrangement links TRBV5-1 to TRBJ2-5; a weak D match, TRBD1 (5 bases). The TCR comes from a human donor with low-grade glioma or glioblastoma, undergoing nonglioma brain surgery, or in good health (not recorded which). Input material: glioma tissue, nonneoplastic brain tissue, or PBMCs (not recorded which). The CDR3 sequence: CASKGEETQYF. DNA for the CDR3: TGCGCCAGCAAAGGGGAAGAGACCCAGTACTTC.